The 14 T cell receptor beta chains given below trace back to one sample, sequenced in a study of blood T cell repertoires in COVID-19. Here immunoSEQ multiplex PCR was the method, and the copy in TCRdb shows in-frame clones only, minus some. The data contain roughly 100,000 clones, 70% to 90% of them singletons. Sequenced sample: peripheral blood. These receptor sequences come from a man in his fifties in a cohort sampled during active COVID-19.

This chain joins TRBV9 and TRBJ2-5; TRBD2 matches at 8 bases. The CDR3 spans 13 residues. Germline CDR1 SGDLS, CDR2 YYNGEE. V trimming: 3 bases; J trimming: 3 bases; junction bases outside the gene matches: 1. This CDR3 reads CASSAGLEETQYF. CDR3 sequence (DNA): TGTGCCAGCAGCGCGGGACTAGAAGAGACCCAGTACTTC.

The chain employs TRBV18 and TRBJ1-1; the D gene is possibly TRBD1 (5 bases). The CDR3 is made up of 13 amino acids. Between the trimmed V and J ends, which lost 4 bases and 1 base, there was a span of 7 bases. CDR1 is KGHSH and CDR2 is LQKENI in the germline V gene. The CDR3 loop is CASSQGQNTEAFF. DNA for the CDR3: TGTGCCAGCTCACAGGGGCAGAACACTGAAGCTTTCTTT.

This sequence joins TRBV19 and TRBJ1-1; no reliable D call. From germline, CDR1 is LNHDA and CDR2 SQIVND (reference sequence). Trimming shortened V by 2 bases and J by 0 bases, and 7 bases separated the two germline ends. The CDR3 contains 14 residues. The CDR3 here is CASSINTLNTEAFF. In DNA form, the CDR3 reads TGTGCCAGTAGTATAAACACCCTGAACACTGAAGCTTTCTTT.

Turning to this clone: In the same sample, other DNA sequences code for this CDR3. V gene TRBV19 combines with J gene TRBJ1-5; D is unclear. The CDR3 spans 16 residues. Germline V gene sequence: CDR1 LNHDA, CDR2 SQIVND (reference sequence). Trimming cost V 5 bases and J 3 bases, with 17 bases left between them. CDR3 DNA: TGTGCCAGTAGTCCTCGGAGAGCCCTACTCAATCAGCCCCAGCATTTT. Encoded protein: CASSPRRALLNQPQHF.

The genes are TRBV7-9 and TRBJ2-5, with 8 bases that match TRBD2. V was clipped by 2 bases and J by 5 bases; unmatched bases: 10. The CDR3 has 16 amino acids. Per the germline V gene, CDR1 is SEHNR and CDR2 is FQNEAQ (reference sequence). CDR3 in amino acids: CASSLWTSRRGETQYF. Here the CDR3 DNA reads TGTGCCAGCAGCTTATGGACTAGCAGGCGTGGGGAGACCCAGTACTTC.

The chain carries TRBV11-2 and TRBJ2-2; 7 bases align to TRBD1. The CDR3 has 15 residues. CDR1 and CDR2 from the germline V gene are SGHAT and FQNNGV. V dropped 5 bases and J dropped 7; count of bases not matched to a gene: 10. CDR3: CASSTRQGFGGELFF. In nucleotides, the CDR3 is TGTGCCAGCAGCACAAGACAGGGCTTCGGCGGGGAGCTGTTTTTT.

The sample holds a few counts of this clone. The rearrangement links TRBV27 to TRBJ1-2, with no clear D. The germline V gene encodes CDR1 MNHEY and CDR2 SMNVEV (reference sequence). Trimming took 2 bases from V and 7 from J, leaving 20 bases between them. The CDR3 runs 16 residues. The CDR3 loop is CASSLAGPGFDSGYTF. CDR3 nucleotides: TGTGCCAGCAGTTTAGCGGGCCCCGGTTTTGACTCTGGCTACACCTTC.

V usage is TRBV10-3 and J usage is TRBJ2-1; 7 nucleotides line up with TRBD1. Germline V gives CDR1 ENHRY, CDR2 SYGVKD. CDR3 length equals 15 residues. Unmatched junction bases numbered 12, after V lost 6 bases and J lost 7 bases. In DNA form, the CDR3 reads TGTGCCATCAGCCAACCGACAGGGTGGGAAAATGAGCAGTTCTTC. It codes for CAISQPTGWENEQFF.

This chain joins TRBV5-6 and TRBJ2-4, with a weak D call TRBD1 (5 bases). The V end lost 2 bases, the J end lost 3 bases, and 15 bases lay between the germline ends. Germline V gene lookup returns CDR1 SGHDT and CDR2 YYEEEE. The CDR3 covers 16 residues. CDR3 sequence reads: CASSFWGQTVKNIQYF. The CDR3 nucleotides read TGTGCCAGCAGCTTTTGGGGCCAGACAGTCAAAAACATTCAGTACTTC.

The V and J genes are TRBV3-1 (or the pseudogene TRBV3-2) and TRBJ2-3; TRBD2 agrees at 13 bases. Germline V gene lookup returns CDR1 LGHDT and CDR2 YNNKEL (reference sequence). The trim removed 4 bases at V and 4 bases at J, leaving 2 bases unmatched. The CDR3 spans 15 residues. CDR3 bases: TGTGCCAGCAGCCGAACTAGCGGGGGGGCAGATACGCAGTATTTT. Translation gives CASSRTSGGADTQYF.

The table lists this clone with a few counts. The V and J genes are TRBV18 and TRBJ2-7, with 8 bases lining up with TRBD2. The CDR3 runs 13 residues. The V gene end was trimmed by 3 bases and the J gene end by 5 bases; junction bases not matched to a gene: 3. Germline assignment: CDR1 KGHSH and CDR2 LQKENI. The CDR3 nucleotides are TGTGCCAGCTCACCGCGGGGGGCCGACGAGCAGTACGTC. As protein: CASSPRGADEQYV.

The chain has TRBV5-1 and TRBJ2-2; D gene unclear. This CDR3 region has 14 residues. In germline, CDR1 is SGHRS, CDR2 YFSETQ. V lost 4 bases and J 4 bases, leaving 11 bases between the germline ends. The CDR3 DNA is TGCGCCAGCAGCCCGCAGGCCGCCACCGGGGAGCTGTTTTTT. Protein sequence: CASSPQAATGELFF.

This chain joins TRBV28 and TRBJ2-6; D not certain. The germline V gene has CDR1 MDHEN and CDR2 SYDVKM. Between the trimmed V and J ends, which lost 5 bases and 1 base, there was a span of 12 bases. The CDR3 has 16 amino acids. The CDR3 region is CASSPVPRSGANVLTF. DNA of the CDR3: TGTGCCAGCAGTCCCGTTCCGAGGTCTGGGGCCAACGTCCTGACTTTC.

This clone was recorded a few times. The chain uses TRBV5-6 and TRBJ2-5; 14 bases align to TRBD2. Germline V gives CDR1 SGHDT, CDR2 YYEEEE. Trimming removed 1 base from V and 7 bases from J; junction bases left unmatched: 12. The CDR3 extends over 18 amino acids. The CDR3 reads CASSLRLAGGPLGATQYF. DNA of the CDR3: TGTGCCAGCAGCTTGCGACTAGCGGGGGGGCCCCTCGGGGCGACCCAGTACTTC.